This T cell receptor (beta chain) was captured in a study of shared clonotypes between healthy human individuals. Findings of the study overall: A handful of donors had about 5.1% of their naive CD4 clonotypes in common. Read depth was anticipated to influence clonotype sharing among donors.

As to this clone: Its antigen remains unknown.

Genomic DNA of each subset was evenly split across several immunoSEQ plates. Authors' analysis steps: From ImmunoSEQ came sequences covering only the junction and carrying no quality scores, so filtering differed. The method was immunoSEQ multiplex PCR; TCRdb's version includes in-frame clones alone and lacks a portion of them. V and J calls and clone size follow that table, whereas D and trimming were derived from the DNA. The sample yields some 2.3 million clones, about 92% seen once. Material: naive CD4+ T cells from PBMCs. As for subset: CD45RA+ positively selected. This sequence was found in a man in his late teens or twenties in good health. Some clones in this sample may be carry-over from other donors' samples.

This CDR3 reads CASRLNQGSGANVLTF. The CDR3, as DNA: TGTGCCAGCAGACTCAACCAAGGTTCTGGGGCCAACGTCCTGACTTTC. The chain is built from TRBV5-6 and TRBJ2-6, with D unresolved. CDR3 length equals 16 residues. Trimming took off 5 bases at V and 1 base at J, with 13 bases between the two ends. Germline V gives CDR1 SGHDT, CDR2 YYEEEE.